This TCR beta chain was captured by sequencing in a study of Graves' ophthalmopathy and Graves' hyperthyroidism. This clonotype was counted ten times or more. RNA served as the template for amplifying TCR beta CDR3 regions. RT-PCR with HTBI primers came first, then second-round multiplex PCR. TCRdb processed the multiplex PCR reads anew with MiXCR; each CDR3 protein has one entry. The repertoire consists of 500,000 to 700,000 distinct CDR3 sequences, with about 20% occurring once and the leading ten covering more than 5.5%. The source material was peripheral blood. The origin of this receptor is a woman between 18 and 29 years old with stable Graves' hyperthyroidism. Some clones in this sample may be carry-over from other donors' samples.

In nucleotides, the CDR3 is TGTGCCAGCAGTTTAGCGCGGATGTACGAGCAGTACTTC. Protein product: CASSLARMYEQYF. The chain combines TRBV12-3 or TRBV12-4 with TRBJ2-7; D is unclear. This CDR3 region has 13 residues. V lost 0 bases and J lost 4, with 7 bases in between.